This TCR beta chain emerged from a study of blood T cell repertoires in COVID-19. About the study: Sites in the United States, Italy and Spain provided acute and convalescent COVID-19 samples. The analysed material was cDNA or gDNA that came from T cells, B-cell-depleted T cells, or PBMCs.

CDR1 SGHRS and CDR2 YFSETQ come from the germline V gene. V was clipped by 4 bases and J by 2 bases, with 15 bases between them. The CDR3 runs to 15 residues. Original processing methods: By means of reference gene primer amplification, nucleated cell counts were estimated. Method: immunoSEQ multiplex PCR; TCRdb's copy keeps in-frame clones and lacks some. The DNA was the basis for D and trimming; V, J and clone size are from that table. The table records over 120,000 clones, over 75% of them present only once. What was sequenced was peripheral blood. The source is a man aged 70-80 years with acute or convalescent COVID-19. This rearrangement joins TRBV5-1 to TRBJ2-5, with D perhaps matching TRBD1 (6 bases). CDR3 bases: TGCGCCAGCAGCCTGCTCTACGGACAGCAAGAGACCCAGTACTTC. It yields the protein CASSLLYGQQETQYF.